This entry lists 15 T cell receptor beta chains sequenced from one sample in a study of beta chain features in type 1 diabetes. Expressed TCRB transcripts were sequenced, since all the RNA that had been isolated was reverse transcribed. The method was immunoSEQ multiplex PCR; TCRdb's version includes in-frame clones alone and lacks a portion of them. This table has over 300,000 clones, less than 10% appearing once. The sample taken for sequencing was central memory CD4+ T cells from blood. The receptors stem from a woman between 18 and 29 years old in good health.

J is TRBJ1-1 and V is TRBV18; D unresolved. This CDR3 has 12 residues. Germline V gives CDR1 KGHSH, CDR2 LQKENI. The V end was cut by 5 bases, the J end by 2 bases, with 6 bases between. CDR3 region: CASSTLNTEAFF. The CDR3 DNA sequence: TGTGCCAGCTCAACACTAAACACTGAAGCTTTCTTT.

Only a few counts were recorded for this clone. The chain joins TRBV6-1 to TRBJ2-7; possible D gene TRBD1, 5 bases. V lost 0 bases, J lost 4 bases, and 10 bases lay in between. CDR3 length: 14 residues. Germline loops: CDR1 MNHNS, CDR2 SASEGT. The CDR3 nucleotides read TGTGCCAGCAGTGAAGCGTACCAGGGATACGAGCAGTACTTC. It codes for CASSEAYQGYEQYF.

This clone was counted only a few times. The J gene is TRBJ1-5, the V gene TRBV28; D possibly corresponds to TRBD1 (5 bases). Between the trimmed V and J ends, which lost 6 bases and 11 bases, there was a span of 11 bases. CDR3 size: 11 residues. Germline loops: CDR1 MDHEN, CDR2 SYDVKM. In DNA form, the CDR3 reads TGTGCCAGCAGATCAGGGATTACCCAGCATTTT. It codes for CASRSGITQHF.

Remarks on this clone: Other DNA sequences in this sample translate to the same CDR3. The V and J genes are TRBV11-2 and TRBJ1-1; 9 bases align to TRBD1. After removal of 3 bases from V and 5 bases from J, the junction contained 4 bases not matched to a gene. There are 14 residues in the CDR3. Germline CDR1 is SGHAT and CDR2 is FQNNGV. This chain's CDR3 is CASSLTGGRTEAFF. The CDR3, as DNA: TGTGCCAGCAGCTTGACAGGGGGGAGGACTGAAGCTTTCTTT.

This sequence joins TRBV15 and TRBJ2-3; no clear D. CDR1 and CDR2 from the germline V gene are LNHNV and YYDKDF (reference sequence). This CDR3 spans 16 amino acids. With 0 bases removed from V and 2 bases from J, the gap between germline ends came to 12 bases. CDR3 loop: CATSRDLGHFTDTQYF. DNA of the CDR3: TGTGCCACCAGCAGAGATCTCGGTCATTTCACAGATACGCAGTATTTT. The entire variable domain, with the rest obtained from reference TRBV15 and TRBJ2-3, is as follows: DAMVIQNPRYQVTQFGKPVTLSCSQTLNHNVMYWYQQKSSQAPKLLFHYYDKDFNNEADTPDNFQSRRPNTSFCFLDIRSPGLGDTAMYLCATSRDLGHFTDTQYFGPGTRLTVL.

This clone was found a few times. The rearrangement joins TRBV4-3 to TRBJ1-3; no definite D call. Trimming took 0 bases from V and 9 from J, leaving 15 bases between them. The CDR3 has 15 amino acids. Germline CDR1 and CDR2: LGHNA and YSLEER. The CDR3 spells CASSQDISTRGTIYF. The CDR3 DNA reads TGCGCCAGCAGCCAAGATATTTCGACTAGAGGCACCATATATTTT.

This clone appeared many times. V is TRBV2 and J is TRBJ2-7, with D perhaps assigned TRBD1 or TRBD2 (6 bases each). CDR3 length: 13 amino acids. The V gene lost 5 bases and the J gene lost 5 bases, with 13 bases spanning the gap. Germline-derived CDR1 and CDR2 are SNHLY and FYNNEI. The CDR3 nucleotides read TGTGCCAGCAGTCCGGGGGCGATGGACGAGCAGTACTTC. This sequence encodes CASSPGAMDEQYF.

The rearrangement uses TRBV5-1 and TRBJ2-2; 14 bases align to TRBD2. Unmatched junction bases numbered 8, after V lost 6 bases and J lost 7 bases. The CDR3 is made up of 16 amino acids. Germline V gene lookup returns CDR1 SGHRS and CDR2 YFSETQ. CDR3 in amino acids: CASTGLAGELGGELFF. The CDR3, as DNA: TGCGCCAGCACGGGACTAGCGGGAGAACTTGGCGGGGAGCTGTTTTTT.

This clone appeared many times. V and J are TRBV19 and TRBJ2-1, with 9 positions matching TRBD2. Germline V gene lookup returns CDR1 LNHDA and CDR2 SQIVND (reference sequence). There are 16 residues in the CDR3. J gave up 4 bases and V 7 bases, and 11 bases lay outside the gene matches. The CDR3 reads CASTPTLAGRYNEQFF. CDR3 sequence (DNA): TGTGCCAGTACCCCAACCCTAGCGGGACGTTACAATGAGCAGTTCTTC.

A few counts support this clone. V usage is TRBV28 and J usage is TRBJ2-1, with D tentatively TRBD1 (5 bases). Trimming pared 8 bases from V and 4 bases from J, leaving 18 bases between. CDR3 length: 15 residues. Germline V gives CDR1 MDHEN, CDR2 SYDVKM. CDR3 in DNA: TGTGCCAGCGATACCCCTAGTAACAGGTACAATGAGCAGTTCTTC. Protein product: CASDTPSNRYNEQFF.

CDR3 in amino acids: CASSPFDRTAWGGYTF. As DNA, the CDR3 is TGTGCCAGCAGTCCATTTGATAGGACAGCATGGGGTGGCTACACCTTC. V gene TRBV28 combines with J gene TRBJ1-2; a possible D gene is TRBD1 (6 bases). The ends were cut back, 5 bases at V and 7 bases at J, with 23 bases in the middle. Germline loops: CDR1 MDHEN, CDR2 SYDVKM. This CDR3 contains 16 residues.

This clone was observed a handful of times. This rearrangement joins TRBV4-3 to TRBJ2-7, with D possibly being TRBD1 or TRBD2 (5 bases each). The CDR3 is made up of 15 amino acids. V was trimmed by 1 base and J by 4 bases, leaving 14 bases between them. Germline-derived CDR1 and CDR2 are LGHNA and YSLEER. CDR3 nucleotides: TGCGCCAGCAGCCAAGTGGTTGGGGGATTATACGAGCAGTACTTC. Protein product: CASSQVVGGLYEQYF.

This clone came up a few times. The V gene is TRBV28, the J gene TRBJ1-2; tentative D call: TRBD1 (5 bases). V was clipped by 6 bases and J by 2 bases, with 16 bases between them. This CDR3 comprises 15 residues. Germline CDR1 is MDHEN and CDR2 is SYDVKM. The CDR3 DNA sequence: TGTGCCAGCAGCCCCCCTTTCGGGGCCAACTATGGCTACACCTTC. Its translation is CASSPPFGANYGYTF.

This clone occurred once. V and J are TRBV2 and TRBJ1-5; D gene unclear. Germline V gene lookup returns CDR1 SNHLY and CDR2 FYNNEI. The CDR3 covers 14 residues. Trimming took 4 bases from V and 0 from J, leaving 7 bases between them. For the CDR3, the DNA is TGTGCCAGCAGTGGGCCAAATAGCAATCAGCCCCAGCATTTT. It codes for CASSGPNSNQPQHF.

This clone has a handful of counts. DNA for the CDR3: TGTGCCAGCAGTTCCTCCGGGACTAGCGGGATTACGCAGTATTTT. Protein: CASSSSGTSGITQYF. The rearrangement uses TRBV6-5 and TRBJ2-3; 13 bases are shared with TRBD2. J gave up 8 bases and V 4 bases, and 6 bases lay outside the gene matches. Germline V gene lookup returns CDR1 MNHEY and CDR2 SVGAGI. This CDR3 has 15 residues.